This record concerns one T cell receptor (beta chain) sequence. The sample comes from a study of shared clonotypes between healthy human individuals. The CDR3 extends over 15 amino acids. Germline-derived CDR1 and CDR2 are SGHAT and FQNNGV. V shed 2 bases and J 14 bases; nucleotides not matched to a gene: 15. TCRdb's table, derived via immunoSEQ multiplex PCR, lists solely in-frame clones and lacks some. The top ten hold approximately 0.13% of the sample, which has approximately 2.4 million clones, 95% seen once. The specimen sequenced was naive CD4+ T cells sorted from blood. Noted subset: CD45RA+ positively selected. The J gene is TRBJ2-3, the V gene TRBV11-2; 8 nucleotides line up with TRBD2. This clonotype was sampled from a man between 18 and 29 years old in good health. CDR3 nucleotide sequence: TGTGCCAGCAGCTTATCAACCCATAGCGGGGCAAACCTGTATTTT. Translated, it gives CASSLSTHSGANLYF.